This TCR beta chain was observed in a study of blood T cells in healthy people across ages. Study-wide findings and caveats: Those diversity estimates obtained from one million T cells were thought to be underestimates. Per million T cells, TCR beta diversity dropped about linearly as age rose.

Alongside a J-beta primer mix, a sample-barcoded 5' primer served in a second PCR lasting roughly 7 to 11 cycles. TCRdb re-called the 5' RACE reads with MiXCR, one entry per CDR3 protein. The data show fewer than 1,000,000 distinct CDR3 sequences, 44% seen once. With respect to this clonotype: Its cognate antigen is unknown.

From germline, CDR1 is MNHNY and CDR2 SVGAGI (reference sequence). V was pared by 8 bases and J by 5 bases, with 12 bases between. The CDR3 covers 12 residues. The chain is built from TRBV6-6 and TRBJ1-1, with D maybe TRBD1 (5 bases). The sequenced sample was blood. The source of this sequence is a man aged 55 to 70 in good health. DNA of the CDR3: TGTGCCAGCGGACAAGACAGAACTGAAGCTTTCTTT. Translating it yields CASGQDRTEAFF.